A selection of T cell receptor beta chains follows, all from one sample in a study of cytomegalovirus exposure and HLA in healthy donors. The protocol was immunoSEQ multiplex PCR, while the TCRdb copy is restricted to in-frame clones and leaves out a portion. This table has under 150,000 clones, 70% to 80% appearing once. The sequenced sample consisted of PBMCs. The receptors here all came from a woman aged 45-65 years in good health and CMV-seronegative. Both conserved end residues are part of each CDR3. The D gene is left open where the match is weak. Not every row has a clone size; where given, it reads once, few, many or a size class.

D gene	V gene	clone size	J gene	CDR3 protein	CDR3 DNA
-	TRBV19	-	TRBJ2-3	CASSITGTTDTQYF	TGTGCCAGTAGTATAACAGGAACCACAGATACGCAGTATTTT
TRBD1	TRBV10-3	-	TRBJ1-3	CAISDPGQASSGNTIYF	TGTGCCATCAGTGACCCGGGACAGGCCTCCTCTGGAAACACCATATATTTT
TRBD2	TRBV7-6	-	TRBJ2-3	CASSLLVAGLVPPDTQYF	TGTGCCAGCAGCTTATTGGTAGCGGGCCTAGTGCCCCCAGATACGCAGTATTTT
-	TRBV15	-	TRBJ1-2	CATSRAQGGQPYGYTF	TGTGCCACCAGCAGAGCCCAAGGGGGACAACCCTATGGCTACACCTTC
-	TRBV30	-	TRBJ1-1	CAWSVNGEAFF	TGTGCCTGGAGTGTTAACGGGGAGGCTTTCTTT
-	TRBV7-2	-	TRBJ2-7	CASSPITTGSKQYF	TGTGCCAGCAGCCCAATTACAACGGGAAGTAAGCAGTACTTC
-	TRBV15	once	TRBJ1-1	CATSRDPRGYTEAFF	TGTGCCACCAGCAGAGATCCCAGGGGTTACACTGAAGCTTTCTTT
-	TRBV10-3	-	TRBJ2-7	CANRGTRSYEQYF	TGTGCCAACCGGGGAACGAGGTCCTACGAGCAGTACTTC
-	TRBV29-1	-	TRBJ2-1	CSAGGAGEINEQFF	TGCAGCGCAGGCGGCGCAGGGGAGATAAATGAGCAGTTCTTC
-	TRBV12-5	-	TRBJ2-7	CASGLGENYEQYF	TGTGCTAGTGGTTTGGGGGAGAACTACGAGCAGTACTTC
-	TRBV27	-	TRBJ1-2	CASSLEGIGSRYTF	TGTGCCAGCAGTTTAGAGGGAATAGGGTCTCGATACACCTTC
TRBD1	TRBV28	-	TRBJ1-6	CASTTGTNSPLHF	TGTGCCAGCACGACAGGGACCAATTCACCCCTCCACTTT
-	TRBV5-4	-	TRBJ1-6	CASSFAPGNNSPLHF	TGTGCCAGCAGCTTTGCACCGGGTAATAATTCACCCCTCCACTTT
-	TRBV10-3	-	TRBJ2-5	CAISESRGNEETQYF	TGTGCCATCAGTGAGTCGAGAGGGAACGAAGAGACCCAGTACTTC
-	TRBV9	-	TRBJ2-7	CASSPTGQGRFHEQYF	TGTGCCAGCAGTCCAACCGGGCAGGGCCGTTTTCACGAGCAGTACTTC
-	TRBV7-9	-	TRBJ2-1	CASAVGSEQFF	TGTGCCAGCGCTGTGGGGAGTGAGCAGTTCTTC
-	TRBV5-5	-	TRBJ2-2	CASSFQGFGTGELFF	TGTGCCAGCAGCTTTCAGGGATTTGGCACCGGGGAGCTGTTTTTT
-	TRBV4-1	-	TRBJ1-2	CASSQDFPQGHGYTF	TGCGCCAGCAGCCAAGATTTCCCGCAGGGTCATGGCTACACCTTC
-	TRBV19	-	TRBJ1-1	CASSTFGVEAFF	TGTGCCAGTAGTACCTTTGGAGTTGAAGCTTTCTTT
TRBD1	TRBV2	-	TRBJ1-6	CASNRDRGSYNSPLHF	TGTGCCAGCAACAGGGACAGGGGGTCCTATAATTCACCCCTCCACTTT
-	TRBV5-5	-	TRBJ1-1	CASSNGNTEAFF	TGTGCCAGCAGTAACGGGAACACTGAAGCTTTCTTT
TRBD1	TRBV7-8	-	TRBJ2-5	CASSLNRQGSETQYF	TGTGCCAGCAGCTTAAACAGACAGGGATCAGAGACCCAGTACTTC
-	TRBV5-1	-	TRBJ1-6	CASSLEPHTTGTPLHF	TGCGCCAGCAGCTTGGAGCCCCACACCACGGGGACACCCCTCCACTTT
TRBD1	TRBV28	-	TRBJ2-5	CASSSYVTGGETQYF	TGTGCCAGCAGTTCCTACGTGACAGGGGGGGAGACCCAGTACTTC